Following are 22 T cell receptor beta chains from one sample sequenced in a study of cytomegalovirus exposure and HLA in healthy donors. The PCR was carried out with 60 Vbeta primers and 13 Jbeta primers. Profiling relied on immunoSEQ multiplex PCR, and the TCRdb table lists in-frame clones only, not all of them. The table includes 200,000 to 300,000 clones, about 81% detected once. The specimen was PBMCs. Receptors were obtained from a woman between 35 and 50 years old in good health and CMV-seropositive.

The V and J genes are TRBV9 and TRBJ2-1, with D possibly matching TRBD2 (6 bases). V was shortened by 0 bases and J by 4 bases, with 17 bases between the two germline ends. Germline assignment: CDR1 SGDLS and CDR2 YYNGEE. CDR3 length: 17 residues. CDR3 nucleotides: TGTGCCAGCAGCGTAGCTAGGACATGGCGGGAATACAATGAGCAGTTCTTC. Amino acids: CASSVARTWREYNEQFF.

V gene TRBV9 combines with J gene TRBJ2-7; 7 positions match TRBD1. With V trimmed by 4 bases and J by 2 bases, 6 bases remained unmatched. The CDR3 is 14 residues long. Looked up from germline, CDR1 is SGDLS and CDR2 is YYNGEE. In DNA form, the CDR3 reads TGTGCCAGCAGCCCCCGGGACAGAACCTACGAGCAGTACTTC. Amino acid sequence: CASSPRDRTYEQYF.

This clone was recorded only once. The chain joins TRBV2 to TRBJ1-5, with D hard to call. Per the germline V gene, CDR1 is SNHLY and CDR2 is FYNNEI. The CDR3 length is 14 residues. Trimming cost V 2 bases and J 0 bases, with 5 bases left between them. The CDR3 region is CASSERVSNQPQHF. Written as DNA, the CDR3 is TGTGCCAGCAGTGAACGAGTTAGCAATCAGCCCCAGCATTTT. The variable domain in full, completed from reference TRBV2 and TRBJ1-5, reads EPEVTQTPSHQVTQMGQEVILRCVPISNHLYFYWYRQILGQKVEFLVSFYNNEISEKSEIFDDQFSVERPDGSNFTLKIRSTKLEDSAMYFCASSERVSNQPQHFGDGTRLSIL.

This clone was seen just once. The V call is TRBV5-1, the J call TRBJ1-3; 8 bases are a match to TRBD1. V was pared by 2 bases and J by 6 bases, with 10 bases of the junction left unmatched. The length of the CDR3 is 16 residues. Germline CDR1 is SGHRS and CDR2 is YFSETQ. This CDR3 is CASSLRTGFVENTIYF. The CDR3 DNA reads as TGCGCCAGCAGCTTACGGACAGGGTTTGTGGAAAACACCATATATTTT.

The rearrangement links TRBV6-5 to TRBJ2-7, with TRBD1 as a possible D gene (6 bases). Germline V gives CDR1 MNHEY, CDR2 SVGAGI. Trimming left V 4 bases short and J 6 bases short, with 13 bases between. The CDR3 has 13 amino acids. The CDR3, as DNA: TGTGCCAGCAGTTCTATCATACAGGGCGAGCAGTACTTC. Translated, it gives CASSSIIQGEQYF.

The sample holds one count of this clone. The chain employs TRBV19 and TRBJ2-1, with TRBD2 as a possible D gene (6 bases). V was trimmed by 5 bases and J by 7 bases, leaving 18 bases between them. This CDR3 is 15 amino acids long. Germline loops: CDR1 LNHDA, CDR2 SQIVND (reference sequence). CDR3 residues: CASSSLGGERNEQFF. The CDR3 DNA sequence: TGTGCCAGTAGTTCTTTGGGGGGAGAGAGGAATGAGCAGTTCTTC.

This clone has just a few counts. The chain recombines TRBV5-1 with TRBJ2-7; 10 positions match TRBD2. The CDR3 has 16 amino acids. Trimming at V came to 3 bases and at J to 7 bases, leaving 13 bases not matched to a gene. Germline lookup yields CDR1 SGHRS and CDR2 YFSETQ. CDR3 coding DNA: TGCGCCAGCAGCTGGGGAAGCGGGAGGGGTCTTGAGGAGCAGTACTTC. Protein sequence: CASSWGSGRGLEEQYF.

The gene calls are TRBV6-5 and TRBJ1-1; TRBD1 might be the D (6 bases). CDR1 and CDR2 from the germline V gene are MNHEY and SVGAGI. Trimming stripped 0 bases from V and 2 bases from J, with 10 bases between. This CDR3 region has 15 residues. CDR3 residues: CASSYSWTVNTEAFF. CDR3 sequence (DNA): TGTGCCAGCAGTTACTCATGGACAGTCAACACTGAAGCTTTCTTT.

The V gene is TRBV6-5, the J gene TRBJ2-7, with 12 bases identical to TRBD1. This CDR3 spans 14 amino acids. CDR1 and CDR2 from the germline V gene are MNHEY and SVGAGI. The J segment lost 5 bases and the V segment lost 6 bases, leaving 5 bases of the junction unmatched. The CDR3 bases are TGTGCCAGCAGACGGGACAGGGGGCTCGACGAGCAGTACTTC. Protein: CASRRDRGLDEQYF.

The chain uses TRBV28 and TRBJ1-1; D uncertain. The germline V and J ends were trimmed by 6 bases and 0 bases, with 20 bases remaining between them. The germline CDR1 and CDR2 sequences are MDHEN and SYDVKM. The CDR3 extends over 17 amino acids. CDR3 in amino acids: CASSPGRRKGMNTEAFF. DNA for the CDR3: TGTGCCAGCAGCCCTGGAAGGAGGAAAGGAATGAACACTGAAGCTTTCTTT.

This clone was counted a single time. The V gene is TRBV7-3, the J gene TRBJ2-2; D gene unclear. The CDR3 covers 12 residues. CDR1 and CDR2 (germline): SGHTA, FQGTGA. The V gene lost 5 bases and the J gene lost 6 bases, with 7 bases spanning the gap. CDR3 amino acids: CASSRLAGELFF. The CDR3 region has the DNA TGTGCCAGCAGCCGTCTAGCCGGGGAGCTGTTTTTT.

The J gene is TRBJ2-2, the V gene TRBV15, with D perhaps matching TRBD2 (6 bases). The CDR3 extends over 14 amino acids. Trimming cost V 6 bases and J 7 bases, with 15 bases left between them. In germline, CDR1 is LNHNV, CDR2 YYDKDF (reference sequence). The CDR3 region is CATSDRLGGGELFF. The CDR3 region has the DNA TGTGCCACCAGTGACCGACTCGGGGGCGGGGAGCTGTTTTTT. The full variable domain, in which reference TRBV15 and TRBJ2-2 provide the parts outside the CDR3, is DAMVIQNPRYQVTQFGKPVTLSCSQTLNHNVMYWYQQKSSQAPKLLFHYYDKDFNNEADTPDNFQSRRPNTSFCFLDIRSPGLGDTAMYLCATSDRLGGGELFFGEGSRLTVL.

The V and J genes are TRBV15 and TRBJ1-5; 7 bases map to TRBD1. CDR1 and CDR2 (germline): LNHNV, YYDKDF (reference sequence). This CDR3 spans 15 amino acids. The V gene end was trimmed by 8 bases and the J gene end by 1 base; junction bases not matched to a gene: 8. CDR3 nucleotides: TGTGCCACCGCGATAGGGGGCCCGAGCAATCAGCCCCAGCATTTT. The encoded protein is CATAIGGPSNQPQHF.

V is TRBV19 and J is TRBJ1-1, with TRBD1 matching 8 bases. The CDR3 is 14 amino acids. Looked up from germline, CDR1 is LNHDA and CDR2 is SQIVND (reference sequence). The ends lost 3 bases at V and 11 bases at J; junction bases unmatched: 11. The CDR3 loop is CASSMDREVFVAFF. DNA of the CDR3: TGTGCCAGTAGTATGGACAGGGAGGTCTTCGTGGCTTTCTTT.

This clone was seen just once. The V call is TRBV5-1, the J call TRBJ2-5; 9 bases agree with TRBD1. The DNA matches TRBJ2-7 better at its end, which makes the J call doubtful. This CDR3 has 15 amino acids. From germline, CDR1 is SGHRS and CDR2 YFSETQ. In DNA, the CDR3 is TGCGCCAGCAGCTTGGGGACAGGGGAGATCTACGAGCAGTACTTC. The encoded protein is CASSLGTGEIYEQYF.

This chain connects TRBV29-1 to TRBJ2-5; D is ambiguous. The end of the DNA is better explained by TRBJ2-7, so the J call may be wrong. Germline V gene lookup returns CDR1 SQVTM and CDR2 ANQGSEA. The CDR3 spans 12 residues. This CDR3 is CSVAPTSYEQYF. For the CDR3, the DNA is TGCAGCGTTGCTCCCACCTCCTACGAGCAGTACTTC.

This rearrangement joins TRBV19 to TRBJ2-1, with D perhaps matching TRBD1 (5 bases). From germline, CDR1 is LNHDA and CDR2 SQIVND (reference sequence). With 4 bases removed from V and 4 bases from J, the gap between germline ends came to 5 bases. The CDR3 extends over 12 amino acids. In DNA form, the CDR3 reads TGTGCCAGTAGTACAGGGTACAATGAGCAGTTCTTC. Translation gives CASSTGYNEQFF.

The chain combines TRBV15 with TRBJ2-2, with TRBD1 matching over 8 bases. Germline V gives CDR1 LNHNV, CDR2 YYDKDF (reference sequence). V lost 5 bases, J lost 0 bases, and 5 bases stayed unmatched. This CDR3 comprises 16 residues. As DNA, the CDR3 is TGTGCCACCAGCCGGGACAGGTTCGCGAACACCGGGGAGCTGTTTTTT. This codes for CATSRDRFANTGELFF.

DNA for the CDR3: TGTGCCAGCAGCGCCAGAACAGGGGGTCCAAATGAAAAACTGTTTTTT. As protein: CASSARTGGPNEKLFF. V usage is TRBV13 and J usage is TRBJ1-4; TRBD1 matches at 8 bases. The germline V gene has CDR1 PRHDT and CDR2 FYEKMQ (reference sequence). Trimming took 5 bases from V and 5 from J; bases not matched to a gene: 10. This CDR3 is 16 amino acids long. Full variable domain (remainder filled in from reference TRBV13 and TRBJ1-4): AAGVIQSPRHLIKEKRETATLKCYPIPRHDTVYWYQQGPGQDPQFLISFYEKMQSDKGSIPDRFSAQQFSDYHSELNMSSLELGDSALYFCASSARTGGPNEKLFFGSGTQLSVL.

The CDR3 DNA sequence: TGCGCCAGCAGCTTAGACGGGACAGGGGCCCACGAGCAGTACTTC. Amino acid sequence: CASSLDGTGAHEQYF. The rearrangement joins TRBV5-1 to TRBJ2-7; the match to TRBD1 covers 10 bases. CDR1 SGHRS and CDR2 YFSETQ come from the germline V gene. This CDR3 has 15 amino acids. The ends lost 2 bases at V and 5 bases at J; junction bases unmatched: 7. Together with reference TRBV5-1 and TRBJ2-7, the CDR3 gives the full variable domain: KAGVTQTPRYLIKTRGQQVTLSCSPISGHRSVSWYQQTPGQGLQFLFEYFSETQRNKGNFPGRFSGRQFSNSRSEMNVSTLELGDSALYLCASSLDGTGAHEQYFGPGTRLTVT.

This clone appeared once. This rearrangement joins TRBV7-6 to TRBJ2-4; 7 bases align to TRBD1. Germline CDR1 and CDR2: SGHVS and FNYEAQ. V shed 4 bases, J shed 6 bases, and the junction held 9 bases outside the gene matches. The CDR3 runs to 15 residues. The CDR3 spells CASSSTDRDRNIQYF. The CDR3 nucleotides are TGTGCCAGCAGCTCCACAGACCGGGACAGAAACATTCAGTACTTC.

V gene TRBV18 combines with J gene TRBJ2-1, with TRBD1 as a possible D gene (6 bases). V was shortened by 6 bases and J by 10 bases, with 13 bases between the two germline ends. The CDR3 has 12 residues. Per the germline V gene, CDR1 is KGHSH and CDR2 is LQKENI. CDR3 DNA sequence: TGTGCCAGCTCGTATACAGGGAGCGAGCAGTTCTTC. Its protein is CASSYTGSEQFF.